Detailed here is one T cell receptor beta chain. The CDR3 is 15 amino acids. CDR1 is ENHRY and CDR2 is SYGVKD in the germline V gene. The V gene lost 10 bases and the J gene lost 0 bases, with 15 bases spanning the gap. This entry belongs to a study of control samples from healthy donors and cancer patients. Libraries were prepared by immunoSEQ multiplex PCR; TCRdb keeps only in-frame clonotypes and omits some of them. The sample consists of 150,000 to 200,000 clones, 75% to 95% of them appearing once. The sequence was obtained from a woman aged 25 to 39 in good health. Sequenced: blood. The rearrangement links TRBV10-3 to TRBJ1-4; tentative D call: TRBD1 (6 bases). This CDR3 reads CATSLDRPTNEKLFF. For the CDR3, the DNA is TGTGCCACTTCCCTTGACAGGCCAACTAATGAAAAACTGTTTTTT.